The sample holds one count of the clone carrying this T cell receptor (beta chain). The data stem from a study of OX40 agonist ivuxolimab in advanced cancers. Study context: Averaging roughly 60 years in age, with a range of about 20 to 90, the cohort was around 85% male. Three patients had partial responses: one hepatocellular carcinoma, two cutaneous melanoma.

Germline V lookup: CDR1 LNHDA, CDR2 SQIVND (reference sequence). CDR3 length: 15 amino acids. Trimming left V 3 bases short and J 1 base short, with 12 bases between. TCRdb's table, derived via immunoSEQ multiplex PCR, lists solely in-frame clones and lacks some. The data contain roughly 40,000 clones, around 93% of them singletons. The starting material was CD4+ or CD8+ T cells sorted from blood, obtained in a trial of the OX40 agonist ivuxolimab. This receptor was taken from an adult with an advanced solid tumor such as melanoma, head and neck, liver or kidney cancer. The chain combines TRBV19 with TRBJ2-5; D possibly corresponds to TRBD2 (5 bases). The CDR3: CASSIRGFSQETQYF. CDR3 in DNA: TGTGCCAGTAGTATTCGGGGTTTTAGCCAAGAGACCCAGTACTTC.